The entry below gives a single T cell receptor beta chain sequence along with its context. The data were obtained in a study of T cell changes during pregnancy in multiple sclerosis. Germline V gives CDR1 SGHDT, CDR2 YYEEEE. The V and J ends lost 4 bases and 5 bases, in that order; junction bases with no gene match: 8. This CDR3 spans 16 amino acids. Some clones are missing from TCRdb's copy, which holds only in-frame ones; the method was immunoSEQ multiplex PCR. The table lists over 30,000 clones, 90% to 95% of them singletons. The TCR comes from a female donor with multiple sclerosis, enrolled in a pregnancy study. The chain couples TRBV5-6 to TRBJ2-2; TRBD2 agrees at 10 bases. The specimen was CD4+ T cells from peripheral blood mononuclear cells, collected after pregnancy. The CDR3 DNA follows: TGTGCCAGCAGCACCATTAGCGGGGGGCGAACCGGGGAGCTGTTTTTT. The encoded protein is CASSTISGGRTGELFF. Using reference TRBV5-6 and TRBJ2-2 for the parts outside the CDR3, the full variable domain is DAGVTQSPTHLIKTRGQQVTLRCSPKSGHDTVSWYQQALGQGPQFIFQYYEEEERQRGNFPDRFSGHQFPNYSSELNVNALLLGDSALYLCASSTISGGRTGELFFGEGSRLTVL.